A single sample gave rise to the 23 T cell receptor beta chains below, sequenced in a study of blood T cell repertoires in COVID-19. TCRdb's copy holds only in-frame clones and misses some; the assay was immunoSEQ multiplex PCR. The sample lists a few hundred thousand clones, roughly nine tenths occurring once. The sample was PBMCs or T cells enriched from blood (not recorded which). Receptors originate from a woman aged 55-69 years who had recovered from COVID-19.

The rearrangement joins TRBV30 to TRBJ2-7; weak D call: TRBD1 (6 bases). Trimming removed 3 bases from V and 13 bases from J, with 25 bases in between. The CDR3 spans 14 residues. Germline V gene sequence: CDR1 GTSNPN, CDR2 SVGIG (reference sequence). This chain's CDR3 is CAWSDRQRGRRKYF. Written as DNA, the CDR3 is TGTGCCTGGAGCGATCGCCAAAGGGGGAGACGGAAATACTTC.

The J gene is TRBJ1-2, the V gene TRBV2; D gene unclear. V shed 4 bases and J shed 4 bases, with 13 bases lying between them. Germline-derived CDR1 and CDR2 are SNHLY and FYNNEI. There are 14 residues in the CDR3. CDR3 residues: CASSVMARSYGYTF. DNA for the CDR3: TGTGCCAGCAGTGTCATGGCGAGGAGCTATGGCTACACCTTC.

The chain has TRBV15 and TRBJ2-7, with D perhaps matching TRBD1 (5 bases). V lost 3 bases and J lost 6, with 9 bases in between. Per germline, CDR1 LNHNV and CDR2 YYDKDF (reference sequence). There are 12 residues in the CDR3. The CDR3 DNA follows: TGTGCCACCAGCAGGCCTCAGGGCGAGCAGTACGTC. Its translation is CATSRPQGEQYV.

The chain is built from TRBV6-5 and TRBJ1-1; TRBD1 is a possible D gene (5 bases). V shed 6 bases and J shed 9 bases, with 14 bases lying between them. CDR3 length: 12 amino acids. Germline V lookup: CDR1 MNHEY, CDR2 SVGAGI. The CDR3 nucleotides are TGTGCCAGCAGATTTTACAGGACCCAAGCTTTCTTT. It yields the protein CASRFYRTQAFF.

The chain's CDR3 is CASLPGLASYNEQFF. For the CDR3, the DNA is TGCGCCAGCCTGCCGGGACTAGCCTCCTACAATGAGCAGTTCTTC. This chain uses TRBV10-2 with TRBJ2-1, with 9 bases aligning to TRBD2. From germline, CDR1 is WSHSY and CDR2 SAAADI. This CDR3 comprises 15 residues. Trimming at V came to 8 bases and at J to 0 bases, leaving 5 bases not matched to a gene.

V and J are TRBV7-9 and TRBJ1-1; the D is unclear. Per germline, CDR1 SEHNR and CDR2 FQNEAQ (reference sequence). The CDR3 is made up of 14 amino acids. Trimming removed 3 bases from V and 2 bases from J, with 10 bases in between. CDR3 residues: CASSLGQTNTEAFF. In DNA form, the CDR3 reads TGTGCCAGCAGCTTGGGCCAGACCAACACTGAAGCTTTCTTT.

The V gene is TRBV2, the J gene TRBJ1-2, with 10 bases fitting TRBD1. Per germline, CDR1 SNHLY and CDR2 FYNNEI. The CDR3 totals 15 residues. The V segment lost 6 bases and the J segment 0 bases; nucleotides outside the gene matches: 4. The chain's CDR3 is CASRGGQGTNYGYTF. For the CDR3, the DNA is TGTGCCAGCAGGGGGGGACAGGGGACTAACTATGGCTACACCTTC. Variable domain in full (rest from reference TRBV2 and TRBJ1-2): EPEVTQTPSHQVTQMGQEVILRCVPISNHLYFYWYRQILGQKVEFLVSFYNNEISEKSEIFDDQFSVERPDGSNFTLKIRSTKLEDSAMYFCASRGGQGTNYGYTFGSGTRLTVV.

The V and J genes are TRBV11-3 and TRBJ1-1; maybe TRBD1 (6 bases). V was trimmed by 3 bases and J by 5 bases, leaving 10 bases between them. CDR1 is SGHNT and CDR2 is YENEEA in the germline V gene. CDR3 size: 13 residues. The CDR3, as DNA: TGTGCCAGCAGCTTGGGGGACAAAACTGAAGCTTTCTTT. Residues: CASSLGDKTEAFF.

This sequence joins TRBV19 and TRBJ2-2; 11 nucleotides line up with TRBD1. V lost 4 bases to trimming and J lost 6 bases; unmatched junction nucleotides: 10. The CDR3 length is 17 residues. Germline CDR1 is LNHDA and CDR2 is SQIVND (reference sequence). The CDR3 DNA follows: TGTGCCAGTAGTAACCCGTGGGACAGGGGGAAATCCGGGGAGCTGTTTTTT. Its translation: CASSNPWDRGKSGELFF.

CDR3 in amino acids: CASSIHGGGAGQPQHF. For the CDR3, the DNA is TGTGCCAGTAGTATCCACGGCGGGGGCGCGGGTCAGCCCCAGCATTTT. The V gene is TRBV19, the J gene TRBJ1-5, with a weak D call TRBD1 (6 bases). The germline CDR1 and CDR2 sequences are LNHDA and SQIVND (reference sequence). This CDR3 region has 16 residues. Trimming left V 3 bases short and J 6 bases short, with 18 bases between.

The chain recombines TRBV24-1 with TRBJ2-2; D is possibly TRBD1 (5 bases). Germline CDR1 KGHDR, CDR2 SFDVKD. This CDR3 contains 16 residues. The ends were cut back, 0 bases at V and 3 bases at J, with 10 bases in the middle. CDR3 protein: CATSDLLGPDTGELFF. Here the CDR3 DNA reads TGTGCCACCAGTGATTTGCTGGGGCCCGACACCGGGGAGCTGTTTTTT.

The chain combines TRBV14 with TRBJ2-1; TRBD1 agrees at 7 bases. Losses at the gene ends were 3 bases for V and 4 bases for J; bases not matched to a gene: 9. The CDR3 is made up of 16 amino acids. CDR1 is SGHDN and CDR2 is FVKESK in the germline V gene. The CDR3 sequence: CASSHPGQRTYNEQFF. The CDR3 DNA sequence: TGTGCCAGCAGCCATCCGGGACAGCGAACTTACAATGAGCAGTTCTTC.

The chain recombines TRBV10-1 with TRBJ2-3; weak D call: TRBD1 (6 bases). V gave up 4 bases and J gave up 9 bases, with 14 bases separating them. CDR3 length: 13 amino acids. Germline V gene sequence: CDR1 WNHNN, CDR2 SYGVQD (reference sequence). CDR3 residues: CASSGSGAGTQYF. Here the CDR3 DNA reads TGCGCCAGCAGTGGATCAGGGGCCGGGACGCAGTATTTT.

V and J are TRBV11-3 and TRBJ2-5; 13 bases agree with TRBD2. J was trimmed by 2 bases and V by 5 bases; bases with no gene match: 14. Germline V gives CDR1 SGHNT, CDR2 YENEEA. CDR3 length: 19 amino acids. CDR3 sequence: CASSIDQRLAGGQQETQYF. The CDR3 DNA follows: TGTGCCAGCAGCATCGACCAAAGACTAGCGGGGGGCCAACAAGAGACCCAGTACTTC.

This sequence joins TRBV7-9 and TRBJ1-6; 7 nucleotides line up with TRBD1. This CDR3 spans 14 amino acids. Losses at the gene ends were 5 bases for V and 7 bases for J; bases not matched to a gene: 5. CDR1 and CDR2 (germline): SEHNR, FQNEAQ (reference sequence). The CDR3 loop reads CASSRDSPNSPLHF. CDR3 in DNA: TGTGCCAGCAGCCGGGACAGCCCCAATTCACCCCTCCACTTT.

V is TRBV7-8 and J is TRBJ1-2; 7 bases line up with TRBD1. Germline V CDR1 and CDR2: SGHVS, FQNEAQ. V lost 4 bases, J lost 3 bases, and 14 bases stayed unmatched. The CDR3 length is 17 residues. The CDR3 loop reads CASSYSGQASIYYGYTF. The DNA of the CDR3 is TGTGCCAGCAGCTACTCCGGACAGGCCTCGATTTACTATGGCTACACCTTC.

Only a few counts were recorded for this clone. V is TRBV5-1 and J is TRBJ2-1; D unclear. The CDR3 is 15 residues long. Germline-derived CDR1 and CDR2 are SGHRS and YFSETQ. V lost 0 bases and J lost 8, with 15 bases in between. The CDR3 is CASSLAYPTDYEQFF. The CDR3 DNA sequence: TGCGCCAGCAGCTTGGCCTACCCCACCGACTATGAGCAGTTCTTC.

This chain joins TRBV3-1 (or the pseudogene TRBV3-2) and TRBJ2-5, with TRBD2 matching over 7 bases. This CDR3 has 15 residues. Germline CDR1 is LGHDT and CDR2 is YNNKEL (reference sequence). J was trimmed by 0 bases and V by 3 bases; bases with no gene match: 4. This chain's CDR3 is CASSQRGGHQETQYF. The CDR3 DNA sequence: TGTGCCAGCAGCCAGCGCGGGGGACACCAAGAGACCCAGTACTTC.

The chain combines TRBV14 with TRBJ1-5; TRBD1 matches at 8 bases. This CDR3 comprises 15 residues. V lost 1 base and J lost 1; bases outside the gene matches: 0. CDR1 and CDR2 (germline): SGHDN, FVKESK. The CDR3 sequence is CASSQGQGSNQPQHF. CDR3 sequence (DNA): TGTGCCAGCAGCCAAGGACAGGGGAGCAATCAGCCCCAGCATTTT.

V is TRBV5-1 and J is TRBJ2-1; 15 bases line up with TRBD2. The germline V gene encodes CDR1 SGHRS and CDR2 YFSETQ. CDR3 length: 17 residues. The junction had 5 bases not matched to a gene; V was cut back by 0 bases and J by 7 bases. The CDR3 protein is CASSLAGLAGGPNEQFF. The CDR3 region has the DNA TGCGCCAGCAGCTTGGCCGGACTAGCGGGGGGGCCTAATGAGCAGTTCTTC.

Only one count was recorded for this clone. The genes are TRBV19 and TRBJ2-3, with D possibly matching TRBD1 (5 bases). The CDR3 is made up of 14 amino acids. Trimming took off 3 bases at V and 3 bases at J, with 10 bases between the two ends. Germline V gives CDR1 LNHDA, CDR2 SQIVND (reference sequence). The CDR3 coding sequence is TGTGCCAGTAGTATGGGCAGGGATACAGATACGCAGTATTTT. Translating it yields CASSMGRDTDTQYF.

Remarks on this clone: Other DNA variants within this sample encode the same CDR3. This chain's CDR3 is CASSPVGGTEAFF. CDR3 nucleotides: TGTGCCAGCTCACCAGTTGGAGGCACTGAAGCTTTCTTT. This chain connects TRBV18 to TRBJ1-1; D remains unclear. The CDR3 is made up of 13 amino acids. Germline V gene lookup returns CDR1 KGHSH and CDR2 LQKENI. V was shortened by 2 bases and J by 4 bases, with 8 bases between the two germline ends.

This clone was detected only a few times. V gene TRBV27 combines with J gene TRBJ2-1; 9 nucleotides match TRBD1. The germline V gene has CDR1 MNHEY and CDR2 SMNVEV (reference sequence). The CDR3 is 16 residues long. The V gene end was trimmed by 6 bases and the J gene end by 2 bases; junction bases not matched to a gene: 8. The CDR3 protein is CASRSLRQGAYNEQFF. As DNA, the CDR3 is TGTGCCAGCAGATCCCTTCGACAGGGGGCCTACAATGAGCAGTTCTTC.